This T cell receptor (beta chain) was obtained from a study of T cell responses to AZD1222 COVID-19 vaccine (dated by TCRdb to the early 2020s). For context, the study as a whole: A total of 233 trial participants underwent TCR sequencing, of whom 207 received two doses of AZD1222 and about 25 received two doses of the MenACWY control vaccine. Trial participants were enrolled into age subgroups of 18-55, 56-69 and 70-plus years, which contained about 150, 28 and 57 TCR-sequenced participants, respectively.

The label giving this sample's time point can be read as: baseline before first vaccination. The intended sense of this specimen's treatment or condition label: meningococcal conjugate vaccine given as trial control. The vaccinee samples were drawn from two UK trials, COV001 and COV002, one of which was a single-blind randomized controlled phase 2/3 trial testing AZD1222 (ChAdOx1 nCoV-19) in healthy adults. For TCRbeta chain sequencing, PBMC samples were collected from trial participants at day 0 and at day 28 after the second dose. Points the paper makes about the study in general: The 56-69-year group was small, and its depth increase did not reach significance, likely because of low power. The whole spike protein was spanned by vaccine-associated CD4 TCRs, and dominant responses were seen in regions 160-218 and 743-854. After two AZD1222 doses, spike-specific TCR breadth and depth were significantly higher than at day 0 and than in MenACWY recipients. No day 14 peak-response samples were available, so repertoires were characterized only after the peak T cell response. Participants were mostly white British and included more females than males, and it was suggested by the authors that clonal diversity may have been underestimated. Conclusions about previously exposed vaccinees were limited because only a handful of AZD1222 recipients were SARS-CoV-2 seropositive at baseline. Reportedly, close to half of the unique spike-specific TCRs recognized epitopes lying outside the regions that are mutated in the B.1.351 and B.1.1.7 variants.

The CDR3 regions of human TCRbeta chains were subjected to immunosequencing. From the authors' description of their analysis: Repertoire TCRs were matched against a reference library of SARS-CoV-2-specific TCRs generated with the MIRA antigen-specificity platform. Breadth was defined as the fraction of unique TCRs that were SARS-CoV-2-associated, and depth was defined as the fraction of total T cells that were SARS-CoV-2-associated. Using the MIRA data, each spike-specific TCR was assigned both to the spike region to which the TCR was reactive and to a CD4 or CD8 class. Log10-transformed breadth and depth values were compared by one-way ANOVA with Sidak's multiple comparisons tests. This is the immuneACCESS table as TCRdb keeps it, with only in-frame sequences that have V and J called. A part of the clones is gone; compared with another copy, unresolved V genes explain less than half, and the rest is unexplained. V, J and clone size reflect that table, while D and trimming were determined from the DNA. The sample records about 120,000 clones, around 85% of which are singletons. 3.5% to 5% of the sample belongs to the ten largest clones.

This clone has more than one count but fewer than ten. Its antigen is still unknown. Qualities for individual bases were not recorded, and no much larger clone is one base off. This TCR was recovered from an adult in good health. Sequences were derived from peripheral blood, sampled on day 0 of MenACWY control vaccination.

The CDR3 corresponds to CASSEMGVPNSPLHF. The DNA sequence is TGCGCCAGCAGTGAGATGGGGGTTCCCAATTCACCCCTCCACTTT. The rearranged segments are TRBV10-1 and TRBJ1-6, and perhaps TRBD1 as D gene, on 5 matching bases. For CDR1 and CDR2, the germline V gene (reference sequence) lists WNHNN and SYGVQD. Including the terminal cysteine and phenylalanine, the CDR3 comprises 15 residues. Only the CDR3 part of the read is kept: 45 bases, read in frame from the first base. Trimming costs V 2 bases and J 7 bases, and their ends lie 12 bases apart.